This TCR beta chain is drawn from a study of CD8 T cells in ankylosing spondylitis. To note about this clonotype: Its antigen is not identified. A much bigger clone sits one base away, suggesting this may be a read error. This CDR3 is missing its conserved last phenylalanine or tryptophan, likely due to a read error.

TCRdb used MiXCR to reprocess the 5' RACE reads, holding one entry per CDR3 protein. The top ten clones hold under 7.5% of a sample with approximately 540,000 distinct CDR3 sequences, roughly 13% of them seen once. Whole-study findings and limits: A motif in TCR beta, a set of under ten highly homologous variants, appeared characteristic of ankylosing spondylitis blood.

CDR3 length: 14 residues. J lost 7 bases, V lost 7 bases, and 6 bases had no gene match. The germline gives CDR1 KGHDR, CDR2 SFDVKD. The rearrangement uses TRBV24-1 and TRBJ1-3; 10 bases fit TRBD1. The clonotype was recovered from a male donor with ankylosing spondylitis. Sequencing was performed on blood, either unsorted or a sorted T cell fraction (not recorded which). The CDR3 nucleotides read TGTGCCACCAGCGAGGGACAGGGGCCGAACACCATATATTCT. Amino acids: CATSEGQGPNTIYS.